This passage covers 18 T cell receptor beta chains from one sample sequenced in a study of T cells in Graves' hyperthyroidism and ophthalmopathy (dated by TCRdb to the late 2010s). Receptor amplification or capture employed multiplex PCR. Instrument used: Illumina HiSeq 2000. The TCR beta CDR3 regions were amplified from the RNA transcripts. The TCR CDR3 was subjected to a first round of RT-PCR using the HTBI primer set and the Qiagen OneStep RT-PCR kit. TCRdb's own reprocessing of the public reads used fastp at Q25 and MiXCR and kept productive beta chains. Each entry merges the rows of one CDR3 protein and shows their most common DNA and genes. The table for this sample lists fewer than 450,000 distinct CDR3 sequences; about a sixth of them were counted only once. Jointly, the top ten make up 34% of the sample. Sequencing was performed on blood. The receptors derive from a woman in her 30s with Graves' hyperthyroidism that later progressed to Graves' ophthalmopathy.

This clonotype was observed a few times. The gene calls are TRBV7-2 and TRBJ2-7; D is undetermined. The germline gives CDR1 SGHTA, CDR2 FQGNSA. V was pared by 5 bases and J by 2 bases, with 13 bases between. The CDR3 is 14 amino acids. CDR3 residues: CASSPRTYPYEQYF. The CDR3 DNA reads TGTGCCAGCAGCCCGAGGACGTACCCCTACGAGCAGTACTTC.

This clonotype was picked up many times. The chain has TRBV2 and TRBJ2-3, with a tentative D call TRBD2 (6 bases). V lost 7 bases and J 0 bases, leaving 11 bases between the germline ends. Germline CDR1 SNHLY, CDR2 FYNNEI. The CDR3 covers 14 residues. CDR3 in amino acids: CASTAGSSTDTQYF. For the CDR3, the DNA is TGTGCCAGCACTGCCGGGAGTAGCACAGATACGCAGTATTTT.

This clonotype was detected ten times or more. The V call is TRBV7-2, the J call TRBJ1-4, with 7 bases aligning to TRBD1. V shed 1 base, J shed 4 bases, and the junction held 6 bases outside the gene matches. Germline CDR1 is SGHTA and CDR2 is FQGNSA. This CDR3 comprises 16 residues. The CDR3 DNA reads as TGTGCCAGCAGCTTAGACGGACAGGCGAATAATGAAAAACTGTTTTTT. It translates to CASSLDGQANNEKLFF.

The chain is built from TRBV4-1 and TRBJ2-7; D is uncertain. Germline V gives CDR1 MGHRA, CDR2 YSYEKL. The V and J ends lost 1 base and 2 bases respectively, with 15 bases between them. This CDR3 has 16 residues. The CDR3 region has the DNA TGCGCCAGCAGCCAAGCGGTATCTCTAAGGACCTACGAGCAGTACTTC. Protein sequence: CASSQAVSLRTYEQYF.

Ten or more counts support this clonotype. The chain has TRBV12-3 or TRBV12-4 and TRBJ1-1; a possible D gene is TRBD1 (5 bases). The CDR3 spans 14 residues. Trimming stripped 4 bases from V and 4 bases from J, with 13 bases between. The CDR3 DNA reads TGTGCCAGCAGTTCGGGGGGAGACGGCACTGAAGCTTTCTTT. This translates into CASSSGGDGTEAFF.

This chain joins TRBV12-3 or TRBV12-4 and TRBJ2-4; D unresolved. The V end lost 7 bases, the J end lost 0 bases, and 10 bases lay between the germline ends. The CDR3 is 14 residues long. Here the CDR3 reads CASTKDQAKNIQYF. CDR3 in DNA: TGTGCCAGCACCAAGGACCAAGCCAAAAACATTCAGTACTTC.

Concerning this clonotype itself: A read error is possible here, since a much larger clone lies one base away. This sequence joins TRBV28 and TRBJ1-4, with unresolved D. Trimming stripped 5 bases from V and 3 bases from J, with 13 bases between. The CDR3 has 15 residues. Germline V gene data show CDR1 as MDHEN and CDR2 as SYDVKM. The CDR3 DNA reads TGTGCCAGCAGTGTAGCCCGGGCCCCTAATGAAAAACTGTTTTTT. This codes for CASSVARAPNEKLFF.

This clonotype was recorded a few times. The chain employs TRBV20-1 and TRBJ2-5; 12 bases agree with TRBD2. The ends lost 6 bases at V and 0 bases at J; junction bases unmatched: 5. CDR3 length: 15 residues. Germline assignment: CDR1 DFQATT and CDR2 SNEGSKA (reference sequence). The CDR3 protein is CSADGLAGYQETQYF. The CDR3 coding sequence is TGCAGTGCAGATGGACTAGCGGGGTACCAAGAGACCCAGTACTTC.

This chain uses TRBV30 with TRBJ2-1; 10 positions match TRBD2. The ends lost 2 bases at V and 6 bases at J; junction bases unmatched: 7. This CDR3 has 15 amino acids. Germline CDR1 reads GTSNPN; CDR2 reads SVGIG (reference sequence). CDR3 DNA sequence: TGTGCCTGGAGTAAGACTAGCGGGTTCTCCAATGAGCAGTTCTTC. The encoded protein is CAWSKTSGFSNEQFF.

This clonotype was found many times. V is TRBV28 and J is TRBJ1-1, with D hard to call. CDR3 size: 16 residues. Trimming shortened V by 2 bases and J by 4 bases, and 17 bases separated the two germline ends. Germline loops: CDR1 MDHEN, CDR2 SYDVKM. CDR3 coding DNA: TGTGCCAGCAGTTTAGTAGGCCCAGGCGGCAGCACTGAAGCTTTCTTT. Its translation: CASSLVGPGGSTEAFF.

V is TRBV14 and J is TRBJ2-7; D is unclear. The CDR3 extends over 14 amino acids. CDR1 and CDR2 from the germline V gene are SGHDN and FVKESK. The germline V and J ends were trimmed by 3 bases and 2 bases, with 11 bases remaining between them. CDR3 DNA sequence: TGTGCCAGCAGCCACTTGCTGCGAACCTACGAGCAGTACTTC. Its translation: CASSHLLRTYEQYF.

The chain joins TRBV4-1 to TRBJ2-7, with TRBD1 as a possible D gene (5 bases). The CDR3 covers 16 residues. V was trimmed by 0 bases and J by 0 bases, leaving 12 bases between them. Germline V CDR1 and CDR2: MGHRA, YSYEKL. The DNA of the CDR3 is TGCGCCAGCAGCCAAGAAGGGCAGGGATACTCCTACGAGCAGTACTTC. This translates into CASSQEGQGYSYEQYF.

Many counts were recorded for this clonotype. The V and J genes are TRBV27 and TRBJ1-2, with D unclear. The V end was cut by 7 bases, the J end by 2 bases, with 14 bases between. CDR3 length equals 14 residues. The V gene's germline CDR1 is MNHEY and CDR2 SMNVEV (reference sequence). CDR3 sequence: CASTETGRNYGYTF. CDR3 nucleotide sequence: TGTGCCAGCACCGAAACTGGACGGAACTATGGCTACACCTTC.

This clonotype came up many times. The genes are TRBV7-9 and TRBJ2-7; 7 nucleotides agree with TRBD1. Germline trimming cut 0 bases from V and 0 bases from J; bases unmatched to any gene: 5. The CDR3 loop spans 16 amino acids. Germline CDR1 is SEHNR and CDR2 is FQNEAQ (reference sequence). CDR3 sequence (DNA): TGTGCCAGCAGCTTAGCATTACAGGGGAGCTCCTACGAGCAGTACTTC. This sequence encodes CASSLALQGSSYEQYF.

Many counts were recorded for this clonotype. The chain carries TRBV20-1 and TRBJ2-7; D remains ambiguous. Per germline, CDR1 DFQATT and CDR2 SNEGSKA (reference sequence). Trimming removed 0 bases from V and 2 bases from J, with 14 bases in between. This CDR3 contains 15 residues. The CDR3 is CSARDRITLAYEQYF. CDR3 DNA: TGCAGTGCTAGAGATCGCATAACGTTAGCCTACGAGCAGTACTTC.

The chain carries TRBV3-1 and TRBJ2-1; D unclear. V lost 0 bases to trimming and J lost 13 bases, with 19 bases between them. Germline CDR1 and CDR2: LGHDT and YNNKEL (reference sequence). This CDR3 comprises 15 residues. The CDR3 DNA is TGTGCCAGCAGCCAAGATCCTACGACTTCTGGGAAACAGTTCTTC. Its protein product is CASSQDPTTSGKQFF.

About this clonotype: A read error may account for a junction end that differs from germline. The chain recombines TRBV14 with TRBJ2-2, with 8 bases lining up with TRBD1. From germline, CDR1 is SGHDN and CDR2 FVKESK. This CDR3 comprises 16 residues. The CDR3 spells CANSQLDRVNTGELFF. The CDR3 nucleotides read TGTGCCAACAGCCAACTGGACAGGGTAAACACCGGGGAGCTGTTTTTT.

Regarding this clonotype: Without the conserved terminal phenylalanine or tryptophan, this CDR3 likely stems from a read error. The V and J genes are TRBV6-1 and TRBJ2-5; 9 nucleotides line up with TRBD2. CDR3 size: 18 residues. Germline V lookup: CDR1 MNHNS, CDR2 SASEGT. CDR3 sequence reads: CASSEVWGGGANQETQYL. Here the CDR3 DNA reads TGTGCCAGCAGTGAAGTATGGGGCGGGGGGGCTAACCAGGAGACCCAGTACCTC.